Listed here are 27 T cell receptor beta chains from one sample, sequenced in a study of beta chain features in type 1 diabetes. The study's findings and limits: Type 1 diabetes patients had TCRB CDR3s that were shorter (moderately but significantly so) in all four CD4+ subsets.

The whole isolated RNA underwent reverse transcription, so sequencing captured expressed TCRB transcripts. The protocol was immunoSEQ multiplex PCR, while the TCRdb copy is restricted to in-frame clones and leaves out a portion. In the table there are 250,000 to 350,000 clones, 14% of which are singletons. These receptors have no known antigen. The sequencing input was naive CD4+ T cells from blood. The receptors shown here come from a man aged 30 to 39 with type 1 diabetes.

This clone occurred a few times. V usage is TRBV7-9 and J usage is TRBJ1-4; D remains ambiguous. The germline V and J ends were trimmed by 5 bases and 8 bases, with 9 bases remaining between them. The germline CDR1 and CDR2 sequences are SEHNR and FQNEAQ (reference sequence). The CDR3 loop spans 12 amino acids. In DNA, the CDR3 is TGTGCCAGCAGCCTACCTGAGGAAAAACTGTTTTTT. Translated, it gives CASSLPEEKLFF.

This clone was detected only a few times. This chain links TRBV6-6 with TRBJ2-5, with D tentatively TRBD1 (5 bases). The CDR3 loop spans 12 amino acids. V lost 9 bases and J lost 2, with 10 bases in between. Germline CDR1 MNHNY, CDR2 SVGAGI (reference sequence). The CDR3 bases are TGTGCCAGTAAAACAGGTCAAGAGACCCAGTACTTC. Its protein is CASKTGQETQYF.

The V gene is TRBV19, the J gene TRBJ1-1, with D possibly being TRBD1 (5 bases). The CDR3 is 13 residues long. V lost 5 bases and J lost 9, with 16 bases in between. Germline V gene lookup returns CDR1 LNHDA and CDR2 SQIVND (reference sequence). The CDR3 coding sequence is TGTGCCAGTAGTGGGAAAGGGGTTAGTCAAGCTTTCTTT. It codes for CASSGKGVSQAFF.

The rearrangement uses TRBV25-1 and TRBJ2-2, with 7 bases that match TRBD1. The CDR3 contains 14 residues. Germline CDR1 MGHDK, CDR2 SYGVNS. With 8 bases clipped from V and 1 base from J, the junction kept 4 bases outside the gene matches. CDR3 loop: CASGRQGNTGELFF. In DNA form, the CDR3 reads TGTGCCAGCGGTCGACAGGGGAACACCGGGGAGCTGTTTTTT.

This rearrangement joins TRBV18 to TRBJ2-7, with 7 bases aligning to TRBD1. V was pared by 4 bases and J by 2 bases, with 2 bases of the junction left unmatched. CDR1 and CDR2 from the germline V gene are KGHSH and LQKENI. The CDR3 length is 13 residues. DNA of the CDR3: TGTGCCAGCTCACAGGGACAGCCCTACGAGCAGTACTTC. As protein: CASSQGQPYEQYF.

The genes are TRBV5-6 and TRBJ2-5, with D possibly being TRBD1 (5 bases). CDR3 length: 13 residues. V dropped 4 bases and J dropped 1 base, with 8 bases sitting between them. Germline V gene sequence: CDR1 SGHDT, CDR2 YYEEEE. CDR3 nucleotides: TGTGCCAGCAGCAGAAGGGGCCAAGAGACCCAGTACTTC. Amino acid sequence: CASSRRGQETQYF.

This clone showed up just a few times. This chain joins TRBV6-5 and TRBJ2-4, with 8 positions matching TRBD2. The CDR3 is 13 residues long. The germline gives CDR1 MNHEY, CDR2 SVGAGI. Trimming removed 6 bases from V and 9 bases from J; junction bases left unmatched: 7. DNA of the CDR3: TGTGCCAGCAGCTTCGGGACTAGAGGCATTCAGTACTTC. Protein product: CASSFGTRGIQYF.

This clone came up a few times. V usage is TRBV7-2 and J usage is TRBJ2-5, with 7 bases that match TRBD1. The germline CDR1 and CDR2 sequences are SGHTA and FQGNSA. With 4 bases clipped from V and 3 bases from J, the junction kept 5 bases outside the gene matches. This CDR3 has 14 amino acids. The CDR3 sequence is CASSSTDREETQYF. The CDR3, as DNA: TGTGCCAGCAGCTCTACTGACAGGGAAGAGACCCAGTACTTC.

The genes are TRBV28 and TRBJ2-5; 8 bases line up with TRBD2. The CDR3 extends over 15 amino acids. Losses at the gene ends were 5 bases for V and 7 bases for J; bases not matched to a gene: 12. In germline, CDR1 is MDHEN, CDR2 SYDVKM. Written as DNA, the CDR3 is TGTGCCAGCAGTCCGGGCTCAGCGGGAGACGTGACCCAGTACTTC. Amino acids: CASSPGSAGDVTQYF.

V gene TRBV28 combines with J gene TRBJ2-7; 8 bases map to TRBD1. The CDR3 runs 15 residues. Germline assignment: CDR1 MDHEN and CDR2 SYDVKM. Trimming took 6 bases from V and 0 from J; bases not matched to a gene: 7. DNA for the CDR3: TGTGCCAGCAGCAACTCAGGGGGCCTCTCCTACGAGCAGTACTTC. Its translation is CASSNSGGLSYEQYF. Looking up the rest from reference TRBV28 and TRBJ2-7 gives the full variable domain: DVKVTQSSRYLVKRTGEKVFLECVQDMDHENMFWYRQDPGLGLRLIYFSYDVKMKEKGDIPEGYSVSREKKERFSLILESASTNQTSMYLCASSNSGGLSYEQYFGPGTRLTVT.

The genes are TRBV9 and TRBJ2-7; TRBD1 is a possible D gene (5 bases). Trimming removed 0 bases at V and 5 bases at J, with 9 bases between. Germline CDR1 is SGDLS and CDR2 is YYNGEE. The CDR3 has 13 amino acids. The chain's CDR3 is CASSVDRSNEQYF. CDR3 DNA: TGTGCCAGCAGCGTAGACAGGAGTAACGAGCAGTACTTC.

This clone was observed a handful of times. The chain is built from TRBV19 and TRBJ2-2; 8 bases fit TRBD2. CDR1 is LNHDA, CDR2 SQIVND, per germline (reference sequence). This CDR3 has 13 amino acids. J gave up 6 bases and V 6 bases, and 3 bases lay outside the gene matches. Written as DNA, the CDR3 is TGTGCCAGTAGCAGCGGGAGACCCGGGGAGCTGTTTTTT. It is translated as CASSSGRPGELFF.

As concerns this clone: One junction end disagrees with the germline gene, perhaps due to a read error. This chain connects TRBV6-1 to TRBJ2-5; 16 bases agree with TRBD2. CDR3 length equals 16 residues. Germline CDR1 and CDR2: MNHNS and SASEGT. CDR3: CASREGTSGRGETQYF. DNA of the CDR3: TGTGCCAGCAGGGAAGGGACTAGCGGGAGGGGTGAGACCCAGTACTTC.

In its sample, this clone was seen a few times. This chain connects TRBV7-2 to TRBJ2-4, with 7 bases lining up with TRBD1. The V gene's germline CDR1 is SGHTA and CDR2 FQGNSA. CDR3 length: 13 residues. The V and J ends lost 1 base and 16 bases, in that order; junction bases with no gene match: 10. CDR3 DNA sequence: TGTGCCAGCAGCTTAGGAGTCTGGGACAGCCTTTACTTC. Residues: CASSLGVWDSLYF.

This clone turned up a few times. The chain carries TRBV6-5 and TRBJ2-2; D unresolved. V was trimmed by 7 bases and J by 6 bases, leaving 9 bases between them. The CDR3 is made up of 12 amino acids. CDR1 and CDR2 (germline): MNHEY, SVGAGI. The CDR3 loop reads CASNGYSGELFF. The CDR3 DNA reads TGTGCCAGCAACGGGTATTCCGGGGAGCTGTTTTTT.

The chain joins TRBV28 to TRBJ2-1; 9 nucleotides match TRBD1. This CDR3 is 17 amino acids long. V gave up 4 bases and J gave up 2 bases; unmatched junction bases: 9. Germline assignment: CDR1 MDHEN and CDR2 SYDVKM. CDR3 sequence reads: CASSSDRGEFTYNEQFF. CDR3 sequence (DNA): TGTGCCAGCAGTTCAGACAGGGGGGAATTTACCTACAATGAGCAGTTCTTC.

The gene calls are TRBV5-6 and TRBJ2-1, with 9 bases lining up with TRBD1. The CDR3 loop spans 12 amino acids. Germline V CDR1 and CDR2: SGHDT, YYEEEE. V lost 4 bases and J lost 10; bases outside the gene matches: 3. The DNA for the CDR3 is TGTGCCAGCAGCGGGACAGGGCAAGAGCAGTTCTTC. Encoded protein: CASSGTGQEQFF.

The rearrangement uses TRBV2 and TRBJ2-5; TRBD1 might be the D (6 bases). The CDR3 contains 16 residues. Germline CDR1 SNHLY, CDR2 FYNNEI. Trimming cost V 2 bases and J 0 bases, with 13 bases left between them. CDR3: CASSERGRGDQETQYF. The DNA of the CDR3 is TGTGCCAGCAGTGAACGGGGCAGGGGTGACCAAGAGACCCAGTACTTC.

The chain carries TRBV6-5 and TRBJ2-1; TRBD1 is a possible D gene (6 bases). Germline loops: CDR1 MNHEY, CDR2 SVGAGI. Trimming took off 6 bases at V and 10 bases at J, with 13 bases between the two ends. The length of the CDR3 is 12 residues. CDR3 in amino acids: CASRTGTLEQFF. For the CDR3, the DNA is TGTGCCAGCAGAACCGGGACACTAGAGCAGTTCTTC.

The CDR3: CASSLLVGLEAFF. CDR3 DNA: TGTGCCAGCAGTTTACTTGTGGGCCTTGAAGCTTTCTTT. The chain links TRBV27 to TRBJ1-1; D gene uncertain. CDR3 size: 13 residues. From germline, CDR1 is MNHEY and CDR2 SMNVEV (reference sequence). Trimming shortened V by 2 bases and J by 7 bases, and 11 bases separated the two germline ends.

The chain combines TRBV4-1 with TRBJ2-1, with D uncertain. In germline, CDR1 is MGHRA, CDR2 YSYEKL. This CDR3 contains 12 residues. The V end was cut by 0 bases, the J end by 13 bases, with 10 bases between. DNA for the CDR3: TGCGCCAGCAGCCAAGATACGAGCTTACAGTTCTTC. Translated: CASSQDTSLQFF.

This chain links TRBV7-2 with TRBJ1-5; D is perhaps TRBD1 (5 bases). The CDR3 runs to 15 residues. Germline V gene sequence: CDR1 SGHTA, CDR2 FQGNSA. V was pared by 2 bases and J by 5 bases, with 13 bases between. The CDR3 nucleotides read TGTGCCAGCAGCTTAAAGGTCGGCAGGGATCAGCCCCAGCATTTT. It encodes CASSLKVGRDQPQHF.

This clone was seen a handful of times. The rearrangement links TRBV5-1 to TRBJ2-5; TRBD1 matches 7 bases. The CDR3 has 14 amino acids. The germline V gene has CDR1 SGHRS and CDR2 YFSETQ. V lost 0 bases and J lost 4; bases outside the gene matches: 3. CDR3 amino acids: CASSLEQGTETQYF. CDR3 in DNA: TGCGCCAGCAGCTTGGAACAGGGGACAGAGACCCAGTACTTC.

This clone was counted between two and nine times. V is TRBV11-2 and J is TRBJ2-1, with D possibly matching TRBD2 (7 bases). This CDR3 is built from 14 residues. V was cut by 4 bases and J by 6 bases, with 13 bases left in between. Germline CDR1 SGHAT, CDR2 FQNNGV. CDR3 coding DNA: TGTGCCAGCAGCTCTGGGGGGGCGGCCAATGAGCAGTTCTTC. Translating it yields CASSSGGAANEQFF.

This clone came up a few times. The chain is built from TRBV7-9 and TRBJ2-7; 9 bases agree with TRBD2. This CDR3 region has 15 residues. Per germline, CDR1 SEHNR and CDR2 FQNEAQ (reference sequence). V was pared by 6 bases and J by 2 bases, with 8 bases of the junction left unmatched. As DNA, the CDR3 is TGTGCCAGCAGTTCCCGGCGGGAGGGAACCTACGAGCAGTACTTC. Protein sequence: CASSSRREGTYEQYF.

This chain's CDR3 is CASSFALGASPSYNEQFF. As DNA, the CDR3 is TGTGCCAGCAGTTTCGCGCTGGGGGCAAGCCCTTCCTACAATGAGCAGTTCTTC. V usage is TRBV28 and J usage is TRBJ2-1; tentatively, D is TRBD1 (6 bases). The CDR3 is 18 residues long. Deletions cut 3 bases from V and 1 base from J, with 19 bases between. Germline V gene data show CDR1 as MDHEN and CDR2 as SYDVKM.

The V and J genes are TRBV27 and TRBJ2-2, with TRBD1 identical over 7 bases. CDR1 and CDR2 from the germline V gene are MNHEY and SMNVEV (reference sequence). The V segment lost 6 bases and the J segment 6 bases; nucleotides outside the gene matches: 1. CDR3 length: 12 residues. The CDR3 loop reads CASRTGSGELFF. The CDR3 nucleotides are TGTGCCAGCAGGACAGGGTCCGGGGAGCTGTTTTTT.